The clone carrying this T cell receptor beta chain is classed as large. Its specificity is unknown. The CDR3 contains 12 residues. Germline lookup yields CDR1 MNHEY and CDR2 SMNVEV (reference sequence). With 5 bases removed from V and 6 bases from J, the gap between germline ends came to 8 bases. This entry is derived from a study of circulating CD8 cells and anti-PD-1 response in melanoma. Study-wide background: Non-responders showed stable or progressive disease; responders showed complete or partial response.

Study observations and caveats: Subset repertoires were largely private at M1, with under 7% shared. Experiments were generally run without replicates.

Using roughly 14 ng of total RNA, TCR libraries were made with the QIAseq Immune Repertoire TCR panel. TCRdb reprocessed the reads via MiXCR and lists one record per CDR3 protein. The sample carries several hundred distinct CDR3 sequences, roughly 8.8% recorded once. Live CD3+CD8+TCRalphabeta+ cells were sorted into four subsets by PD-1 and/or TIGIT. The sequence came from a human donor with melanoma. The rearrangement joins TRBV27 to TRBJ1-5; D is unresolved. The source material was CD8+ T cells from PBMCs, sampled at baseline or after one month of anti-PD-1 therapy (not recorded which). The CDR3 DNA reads TGTGCCAGCAGTGAGCCGGGTCAGCCCCAGCATTTT. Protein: CASSEPGQPQHF.